The T cell receptor beta chain under discussion was sequenced for a study of T cell responses to AZD1222 COVID-19 vaccine. Profiled with immunoSEQ multiplex PCR; TCRdb holds only in-frame clones, not every one. This repertoire shows about 120,000 clones, approximately 93% found once; its top ten account for approximately 3%. A word on this clone: The junction differs from germline at one of its ends, possibly a read error.

This sequence was found in an adult in good health. Sequenced here: peripheral blood, sampled on day 0 of AZD1222 vaccination.

The CDR3 reads CASRIGTVNTEAFF. CDR3 nucleotide sequence: TGTGCCAGTAGGATAGGGACCGTGAACACTGAAGCTTTCTTT. This chain uses TRBV19 with TRBJ1-1, with D tentatively TRBD1 (5 bases). CDR1 and CDR2 from the germline V gene are LNHDA and SQIVND (reference sequence). The CDR3 sequence is 14 residues long.